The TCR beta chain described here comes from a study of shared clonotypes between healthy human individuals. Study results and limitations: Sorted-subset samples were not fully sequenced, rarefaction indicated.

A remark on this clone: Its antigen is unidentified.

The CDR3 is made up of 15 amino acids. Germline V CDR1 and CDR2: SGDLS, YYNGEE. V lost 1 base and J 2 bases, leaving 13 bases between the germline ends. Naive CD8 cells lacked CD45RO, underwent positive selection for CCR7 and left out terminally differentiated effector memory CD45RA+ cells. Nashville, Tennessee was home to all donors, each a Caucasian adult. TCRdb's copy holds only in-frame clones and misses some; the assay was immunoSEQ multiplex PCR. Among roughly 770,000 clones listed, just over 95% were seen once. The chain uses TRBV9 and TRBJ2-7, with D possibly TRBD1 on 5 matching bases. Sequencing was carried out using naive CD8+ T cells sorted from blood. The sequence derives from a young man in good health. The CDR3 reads CASSVTPGSTYEQYF. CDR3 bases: TGTGCCAGCAGCGTAACCCCAGGGTCGACCTACGAGCAGTACTTC.